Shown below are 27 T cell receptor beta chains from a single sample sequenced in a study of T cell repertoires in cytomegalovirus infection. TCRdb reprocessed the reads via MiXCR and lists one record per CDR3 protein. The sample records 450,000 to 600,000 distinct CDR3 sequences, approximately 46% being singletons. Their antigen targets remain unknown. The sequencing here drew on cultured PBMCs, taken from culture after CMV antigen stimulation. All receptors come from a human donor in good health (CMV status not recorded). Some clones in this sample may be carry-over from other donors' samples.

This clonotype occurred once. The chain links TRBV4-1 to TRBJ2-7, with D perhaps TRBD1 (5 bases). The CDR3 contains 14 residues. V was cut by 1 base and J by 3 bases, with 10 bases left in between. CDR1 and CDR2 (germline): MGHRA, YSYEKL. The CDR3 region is CASSQGDQGYEQYF. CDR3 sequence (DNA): TGCGCCAGCAGCCAAGGTGACCAGGGCTACGAGCAGTACTTC.

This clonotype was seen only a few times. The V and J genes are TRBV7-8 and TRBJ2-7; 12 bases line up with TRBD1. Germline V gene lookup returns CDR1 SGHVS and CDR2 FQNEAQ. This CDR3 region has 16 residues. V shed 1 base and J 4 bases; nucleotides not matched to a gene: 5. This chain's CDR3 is CASSLEGTGGMYEQYF. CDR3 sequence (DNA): TGTGCCAGCAGCTTAGAGGGGACAGGGGGCATGTACGAGCAGTACTTC.

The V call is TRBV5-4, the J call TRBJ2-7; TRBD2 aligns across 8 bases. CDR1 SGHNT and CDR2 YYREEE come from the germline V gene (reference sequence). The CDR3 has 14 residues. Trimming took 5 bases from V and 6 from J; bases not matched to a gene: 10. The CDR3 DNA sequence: TGTGCCAGCAGTCGTAGCGGGAAGACGGTCGAGCAGTACTTC. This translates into CASSRSGKTVEQYF.

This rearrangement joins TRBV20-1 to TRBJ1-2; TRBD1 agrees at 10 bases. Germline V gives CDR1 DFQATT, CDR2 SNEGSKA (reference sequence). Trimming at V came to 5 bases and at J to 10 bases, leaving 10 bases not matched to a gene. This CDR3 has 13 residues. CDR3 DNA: TGCAGTGCTCAACCGGGACAGGGGCGGGACTACACCTTC. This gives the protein CSAQPGQGRDYTF.

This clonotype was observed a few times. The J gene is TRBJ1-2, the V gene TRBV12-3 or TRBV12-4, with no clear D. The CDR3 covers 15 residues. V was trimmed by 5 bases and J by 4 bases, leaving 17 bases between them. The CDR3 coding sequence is TGTGCCAGCAGTCCGGGCCCGTCGAACCTCTATGGCTACACCTTC. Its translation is CASSPGPSNLYGYTF.

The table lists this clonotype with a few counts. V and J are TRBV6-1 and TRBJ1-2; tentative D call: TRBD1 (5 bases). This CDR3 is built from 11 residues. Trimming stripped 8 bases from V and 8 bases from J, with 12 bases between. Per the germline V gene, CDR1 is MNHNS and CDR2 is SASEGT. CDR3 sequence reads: CASVSGHGYTF. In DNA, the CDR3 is TGTGCCAGCGTGTCAGGGCACGGCTACACCTTC.

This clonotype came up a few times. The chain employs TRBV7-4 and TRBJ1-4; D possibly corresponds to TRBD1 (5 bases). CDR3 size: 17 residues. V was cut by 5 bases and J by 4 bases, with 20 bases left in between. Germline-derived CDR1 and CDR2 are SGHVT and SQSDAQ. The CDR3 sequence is CASSPRWGKGFNEKLFF. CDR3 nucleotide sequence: TGTGCCAGCAGCCCGCGATGGGGGAAGGGATTTAATGAAAAACTGTTTTTT.

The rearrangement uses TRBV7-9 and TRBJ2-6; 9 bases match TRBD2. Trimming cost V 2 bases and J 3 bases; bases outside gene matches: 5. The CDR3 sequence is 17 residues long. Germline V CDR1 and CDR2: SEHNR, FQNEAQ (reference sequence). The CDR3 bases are TGTGCCAGCAGCTTATTAGCGGGAGAAGTTGGGGCCAACGTCCTGACTTTC. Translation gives CASSLLAGEVGANVLTF. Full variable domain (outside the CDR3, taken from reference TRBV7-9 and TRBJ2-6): DTGVSQNPRHKITKRGQNVTFRCDPISEHNRLYWYRQTLGQGPEFLTYFQNEAQLEKSRLLSDRFSAERPKGSFSTLEIQRTEQGDSAMYLCASSLLAGEVGANVLTFGAGSRLTVL.

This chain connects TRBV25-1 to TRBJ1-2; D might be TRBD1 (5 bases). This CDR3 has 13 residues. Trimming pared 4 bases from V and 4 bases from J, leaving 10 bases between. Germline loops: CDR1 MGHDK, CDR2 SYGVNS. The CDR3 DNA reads TGTGCCAGCAGTGTGGGCAGGGCCTATGGCTACACCTTC. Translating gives CASSVGRAYGYTF.

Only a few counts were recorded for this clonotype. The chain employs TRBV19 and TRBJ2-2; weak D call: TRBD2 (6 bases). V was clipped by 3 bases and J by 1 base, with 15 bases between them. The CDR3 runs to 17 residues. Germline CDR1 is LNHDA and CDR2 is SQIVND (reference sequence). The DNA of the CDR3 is TGTGCCAGTAGTATGAGGATGGCGGGGAGGAACACCGGGGAGCTGTTTTTT. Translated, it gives CASSMRMAGRNTGELFF.

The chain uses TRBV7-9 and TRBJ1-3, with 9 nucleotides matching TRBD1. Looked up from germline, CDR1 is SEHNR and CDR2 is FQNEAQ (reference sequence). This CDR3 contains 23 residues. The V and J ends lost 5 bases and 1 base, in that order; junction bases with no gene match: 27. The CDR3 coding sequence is TGTGCCAGCAGCCCAACCCCAAATTTGTCGACGGCGAGACAGGGGGTTTCTGGAAACACCATATATTTT. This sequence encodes CASSPTPNLSTARQGVSGNTIYF.

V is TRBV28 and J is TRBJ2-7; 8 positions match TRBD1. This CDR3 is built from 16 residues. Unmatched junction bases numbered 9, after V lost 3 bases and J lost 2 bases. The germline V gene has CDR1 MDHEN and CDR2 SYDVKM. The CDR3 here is CASSFQTRDRTYEQYF. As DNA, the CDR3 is TGTGCCAGCAGTTTTCAGACCCGGGACAGGACCTACGAGCAGTACTTC.

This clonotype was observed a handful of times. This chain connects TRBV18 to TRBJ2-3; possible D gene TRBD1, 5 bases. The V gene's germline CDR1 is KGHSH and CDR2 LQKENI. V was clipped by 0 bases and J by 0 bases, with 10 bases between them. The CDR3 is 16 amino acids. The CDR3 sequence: CASSPPGRVSTDTQYF. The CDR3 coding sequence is TGTGCCAGCTCACCACCGGGCAGGGTGAGCACAGATACGCAGTATTTT. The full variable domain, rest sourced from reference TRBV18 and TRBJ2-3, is NAGVMQNPRHLVRRRGQEARLRCSPMKGHSHVYWYRQLPEEGLKFMVYLQKENIIDESGMPKERFSAEFPKEGPSILRIQQVVRGDSAAYFCASSPPGRVSTDTQYFGPGTRLTVL.

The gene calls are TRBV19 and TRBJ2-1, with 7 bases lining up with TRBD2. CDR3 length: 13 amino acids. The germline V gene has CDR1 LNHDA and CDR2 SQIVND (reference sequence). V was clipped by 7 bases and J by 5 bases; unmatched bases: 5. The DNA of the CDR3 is TGTGCCAGTAAAGCGGGATCGGACAATGAGCAGTTCTTC. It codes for CASKAGSDNEQFF. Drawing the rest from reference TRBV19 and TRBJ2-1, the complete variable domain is DGGITQSPKYLFRKEGQNVTLSCEQNLNHDAMYWYRQDPGQGLRLIYYSQIVNDFQKGDIAEGYSVSREKKESFPLTVTSAQKNPTAFYLCASKAGSDNEQFFGPGTRLTVL.

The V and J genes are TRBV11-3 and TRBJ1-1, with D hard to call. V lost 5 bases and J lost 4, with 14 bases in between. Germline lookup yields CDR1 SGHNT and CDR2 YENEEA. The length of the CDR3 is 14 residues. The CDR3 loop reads CASSPSRGTTEAFF. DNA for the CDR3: TGTGCCAGCAGCCCGTCGCGGGGTACCACTGAAGCTTTCTTT.

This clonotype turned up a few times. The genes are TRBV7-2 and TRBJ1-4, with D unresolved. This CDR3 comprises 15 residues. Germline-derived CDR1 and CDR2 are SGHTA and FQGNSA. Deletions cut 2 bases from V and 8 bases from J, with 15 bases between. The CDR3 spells CASSLSRVPNEKLFF. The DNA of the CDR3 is TGTGCCAGCAGCTTATCCCGGGTCCCAAACGAAAAACTGTTTTTT.

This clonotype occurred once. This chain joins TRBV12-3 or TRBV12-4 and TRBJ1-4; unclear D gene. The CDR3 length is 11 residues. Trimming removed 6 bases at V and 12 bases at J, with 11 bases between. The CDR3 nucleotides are TGTGCCAGCAGCCAAATTCAGGAACTGTTTTTT. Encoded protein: CASSQIQELFF.

The CDR3 DNA follows: TGTGCCAGCAGTAGGGTTAGCTCCTACGAGCAGTACTTC. It codes for CASSRVSSYEQYF. The chain is built from TRBV7-8 and TRBJ2-7; D gene ambiguous. CDR3 size: 13 residues. V was cut by 6 bases and J by 0 bases, with 9 bases left in between. Germline V lookup: CDR1 SGHVS, CDR2 FQNEAQ.

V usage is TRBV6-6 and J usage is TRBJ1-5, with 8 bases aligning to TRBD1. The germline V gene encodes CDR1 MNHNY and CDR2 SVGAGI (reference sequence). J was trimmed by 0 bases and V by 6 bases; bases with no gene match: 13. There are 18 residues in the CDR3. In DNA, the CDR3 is TGTGCCAGCAGCACTACCCTGACAGGGGTCTATAGCAATCAGCCCCAGCATTTT. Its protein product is CASSTTLTGVYSNQPQHF.

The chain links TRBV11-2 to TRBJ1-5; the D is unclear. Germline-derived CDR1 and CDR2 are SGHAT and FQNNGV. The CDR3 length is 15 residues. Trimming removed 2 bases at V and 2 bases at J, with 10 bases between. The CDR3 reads CASSLRPFGNQPQHF. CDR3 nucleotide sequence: TGTGCCAGCAGCTTACGGCCCTTTGGCAATCAGCCCCAGCATTTT.

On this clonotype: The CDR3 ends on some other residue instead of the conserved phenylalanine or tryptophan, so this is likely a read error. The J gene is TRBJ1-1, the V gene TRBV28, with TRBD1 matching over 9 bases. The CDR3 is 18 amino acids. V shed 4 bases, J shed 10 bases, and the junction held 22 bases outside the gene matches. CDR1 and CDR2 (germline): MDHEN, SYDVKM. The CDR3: CASSSPDRGPKTVFGAFL. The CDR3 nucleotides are TGTGCCAGCAGTTCGCCGGACAGGGGCCCTAAAACTGTTTTCGGAGCTTTCCTT.

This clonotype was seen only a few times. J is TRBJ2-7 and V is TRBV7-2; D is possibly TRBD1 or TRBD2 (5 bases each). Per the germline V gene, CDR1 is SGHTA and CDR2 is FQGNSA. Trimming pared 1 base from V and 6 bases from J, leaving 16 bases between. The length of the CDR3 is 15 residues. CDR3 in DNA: TGTGCCAGCAGCTTAGGTGGGGGAACCACTTCCGAGCAGTACTTC. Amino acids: CASSLGGGTTSEQYF.

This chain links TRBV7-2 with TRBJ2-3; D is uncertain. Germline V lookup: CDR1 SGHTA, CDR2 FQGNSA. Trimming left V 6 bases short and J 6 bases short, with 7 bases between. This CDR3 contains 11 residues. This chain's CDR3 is CASRGLDTQYF. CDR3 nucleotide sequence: TGTGCCAGCAGAGGGCTCGATACGCAGTATTTT.

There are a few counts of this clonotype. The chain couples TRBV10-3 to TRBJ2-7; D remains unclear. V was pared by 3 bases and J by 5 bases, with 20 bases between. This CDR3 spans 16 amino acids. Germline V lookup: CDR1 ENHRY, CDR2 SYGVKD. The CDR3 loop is CAISDWNERAKDEQYF. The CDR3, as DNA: TGTGCCATCAGTGATTGGAACGAGCGCGCGAAGGACGAGCAGTACTTC.

The CDR3, as DNA: TGTGCCACCAGCAGAGTGGCGGGGGAGGGGCAGTTTTTT. Translation gives CATSRVAGEGQFF. This chain joins TRBV15 and TRBJ2-2; 7 bases are shared with TRBD2. There are 13 residues in the CDR3. Germline lookup yields CDR1 LNHNV and CDR2 YYDKDF (reference sequence). J gave up 16 bases and V 1 base, and 9 bases lay outside the gene matches.

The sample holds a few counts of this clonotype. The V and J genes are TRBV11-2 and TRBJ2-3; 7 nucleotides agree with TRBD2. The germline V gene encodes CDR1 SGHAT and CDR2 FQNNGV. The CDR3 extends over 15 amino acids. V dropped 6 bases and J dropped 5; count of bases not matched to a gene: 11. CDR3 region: CASRLGGWSEDTQYF. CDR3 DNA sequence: TGTGCCAGCAGGTTGGGAGGGTGGTCTGAAGATACGCAGTATTTT.

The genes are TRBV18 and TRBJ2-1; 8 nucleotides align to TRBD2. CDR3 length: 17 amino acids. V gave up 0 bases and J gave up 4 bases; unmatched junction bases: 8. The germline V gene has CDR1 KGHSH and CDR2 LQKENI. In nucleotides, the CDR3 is TGTGCCAGCTCACCACCCTTCGAGACTAGCGATTACAATGAGCAGTTCTTC. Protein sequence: CASSPPFETSDYNEQFF.